This T cell receptor beta chain comes out of a study of PD-1 and CTLA-4 blockade in melanoma. Profiled with immunoSEQ multiplex PCR; TCRdb holds only in-frame clones, not every one. The profile covers roughly 21,000 clones, with approximately 89% appearing a single time and 6% to 8.5% taken by the ten largest. This CDR3 contains 16 residues. V was shortened by 4 bases and J by 4 bases, with 17 bases between the two germline ends. CDR1 and CDR2 (germline): SGHRS, YFSETQ. The chain employs TRBV5-1 and TRBJ2-2; D perhaps matches TRBD1 (5 bases). The receptor was derived from a human donor with melanoma. Source: CD8+ T cells from peripheral blood, taken before anti-PD-1 treatment. CDR3 region: CASSAPDTSSTGELFF. In nucleotides, the CDR3 is TGCGCCAGCAGCGCCCCGGACACTTCGAGCACCGGGGAGCTGTTTTTT.